The next 29 T cell receptor beta chains were all read from a single sample in a study of blood T cell repertoires in COVID-19. The method was immunoSEQ multiplex PCR; TCRdb's version includes in-frame clones alone and lacks a portion of them. This table has about 310,000 clones, 80% to 90% appearing once. Material: peripheral blood. The receptor set was obtained from a man between 45 and 60 years old with active or convalescent COVID-19.

The V call is TRBV5-4, the J call TRBJ2-4; TRBD1 matches at 8 bases. The CDR3 loop spans 14 amino acids. The germline CDR1 and CDR2 sequences are SGHNT and YYREEE (reference sequence). V lost 4 bases to trimming and J lost 10 bases; unmatched junction nucleotides: 10. The CDR3 here is CASSRDRKGPIQYF. In DNA, the CDR3 is TGTGCCAGCAGCCGGGACAGGAAAGGGCCGATTCAGTACTTC.

This chain joins TRBV4-2 and TRBJ1-2; TRBD1 agrees at 10 bases. CDR3 size: 16 residues. After removal of 8 bases from V and 1 base from J, the junction contained 10 bases not matched to a gene. Germline CDR1 is LGHNA and CDR2 is YNFKEQ. CDR3 nucleotides: TGTGCCAGCTCTCCCGGGACAGGGGACAATAACTATGGCTACACCTTC. Its translation is CASSPGTGDNNYGYTF.

This clone was observed once. V usage is TRBV7-9 and J usage is TRBJ1-3, with TRBD1 as a possible D gene (6 bases). CDR1 and CDR2 (germline): SEHNR, FQNEAQ (reference sequence). The CDR3 is 17 residues long. Trimming left V 4 bases short and J 2 bases short, with 18 bases between. CDR3 DNA sequence: TGTGCCAGCAGCTCCGACTTCTCAGGGGCGACTGGAAACACCATATATTTT. Its translation: CASSSDFSGATGNTIYF.

This chain joins TRBV5-1 and TRBJ2-7, with 7 bases aligning to TRBD2. CDR3 length: 14 amino acids. The V and J ends lost 4 bases and 4 bases, in that order; junction bases with no gene match: 8. Per the germline V gene, CDR1 is SGHRS and CDR2 is YFSETQ. CDR3 in amino acids: CASSTSGIVYEQYF. CDR3 nucleotides: TGCGCCAGCAGCACAAGCGGGATAGTGTACGAGCAGTACTTC.

This clone was picked up a small number of times. The genes are TRBV19 and TRBJ1-2; 9 positions agree with TRBD1. The CDR3 has 15 residues. J lost 3 bases, V lost 5 bases, and 7 bases had no gene match. Germline lookup yields CDR1 LNHDA and CDR2 SQIVND (reference sequence). The CDR3 nucleotides read TGTGCCAGTAGTGCACCGGGACAGGGAGACTATGGCTACACCTTC. Translating gives CASSAPGQGDYGYTF.

The chain links TRBV5-6 to TRBJ1-2; D is perhaps TRBD1 (6 bases). The CDR3 contains 17 residues. Trimming cost V 0 bases and J 5 bases, with 20 bases left between them. CDR1 is SGHDT and CDR2 is YYEEEE in the germline V gene. CDR3: CASSLVQLLGTKYGYTF. The CDR3 DNA reads as TGTGCCAGCAGCTTGGTACAACTCCTGGGGACAAAATATGGCTACACCTTC.

The rearrangement uses TRBV19 and TRBJ1-5, with unresolved D. The CDR3 length is 13 residues. The germline CDR1 and CDR2 sequences are LNHDA and SQIVND (reference sequence). V was trimmed by 4 bases and J by 3 bases, leaving 7 bases between them. DNA of the CDR3: TGTGCCAGTAGTACCGCACTCAATCAGCCCCAGCATTTT. Its translation: CASSTALNQPQHF.

The chain joins TRBV21-1 to TRBJ1-4; the table's TRBD1 call for D was not verified on the DNA. TRBV21-1 corresponds to a pseudogene. This CDR3 has 14 residues. The CDR3 sequence: CASSKPGQGEKLFF. CDR3 nucleotides: TGTGCCAGCAGCAAACCGGGACAGGGTGAAAAACTGTTTTTT.

V usage is TRBV9 and J usage is TRBJ2-3, with 11 positions matching TRBD2. After removal of 0 bases from V and 1 base from J, the junction contained 10 bases not matched to a gene. CDR3 length equals 19 residues. Germline lookup yields CDR1 SGDLS and CDR2 YYNGEE. The CDR3 DNA is TGTGCCAGCAGCGTAGGGCTAGCGGGAGGCCCACCGGGCACAGATACGCAGTATTTT. Translation: CASSVGLAGGPPGTDTQYF.

The rearrangement joins TRBV2 to TRBJ1-2, with D hard to call. This CDR3 has 15 residues. Between the trimmed V and J ends, which lost 4 bases and 4 bases, there was a span of 16 bases. Germline V gene data show CDR1 as SNHLY and CDR2 as FYNNEI. The CDR3 sequence is CASSGTGRTVYGYTF. DNA of the CDR3: TGTGCCAGCAGTGGAACGGGGAGGACGGTCTATGGCTACACCTTC.

The chain has TRBV2 and TRBJ2-2, with 9 bases identical to TRBD1. V was pared by 8 bases and J by 5 bases, with 21 bases of the junction left unmatched. Germline V gene data show CDR1 as SNHLY and CDR2 as FYNNEI. This CDR3 has 19 residues. CDR3 bases: TGTGCCAGCGGGGGGGACAGGGTGAGTTTTTGGGCCGAGACCGGGGAGCTGTTTTTT. Protein sequence: CASGGDRVSFWAETGELFF.

The rearrangement uses TRBV2 and TRBJ2-7, with D maybe TRBD1 (6 bases). Trimming took off 5 bases at V and 4 bases at J, with 18 bases between the two ends. Germline CDR1 is SNHLY and CDR2 is FYNNEI. The CDR3 length is 15 residues. In DNA, the CDR3 is TGTGCCAGCAGTTCCTCGGACAGCTTGGGGTACGAGCAGTACTTC. Translation: CASSSSDSLGYEQYF.

The chain has TRBV10-3 and TRBJ2-7, with D uncertain. The germline gives CDR1 ENHRY, CDR2 SYGVKD. The CDR3 runs 13 residues. Between the trimmed V and J ends, which lost 0 bases and 3 bases, there was a span of 6 bases. The CDR3 loop reads CAISESYVYEQYF. CDR3 DNA: TGTGCCATCAGTGAGTCCTATGTCTACGAGCAGTACTTC.

This clone was seen repeatedly, ten times or more. The chain uses TRBV6-5 and TRBJ2-2; 11 nucleotides align to TRBD2. The junction had 6 bases not matched to a gene; V was cut back by 8 bases and J by 7 bases. Looked up from germline, CDR1 is MNHEY and CDR2 is SVGAGI. The CDR3 has 14 amino acids. Written as DNA, the CDR3 is TGTGCCAGCCGTCGGACTAGCGGGCTCGGGGAGCTGTTTTTT. Translating it yields CASRRTSGLGELFF.

The sample holds one count of this clone. The V and J genes are TRBV2 and TRBJ1-5, with D possibly being TRBD1 (5 bases). Trimming took 6 bases from V and 9 from J, leaving 21 bases between them. CDR3 length: 15 residues. Looked up from germline, CDR1 is SNHLY and CDR2 is FYNNEI. The CDR3 DNA follows: TGTGCCAGCAGCCTCGGGGGGGGTCCCGTAACGCCCCAGCATTTT. It translates to CASSLGGGPVTPQHF.

The chain recombines TRBV30 with TRBJ1-6; D unclear. Germline CDR1 reads GTSNPN; CDR2 reads SVGIG (reference sequence). V lost 0 bases and J 5 bases, leaving 5 bases between the germline ends. This CDR3 has 13 residues. The DNA of the CDR3 is TGTGCCTGGAGTGTCAGGAATAATTCACCCCTCCACTTT. Its protein is CAWSVRNNSPLHF. Using reference TRBV30 and TRBJ1-6 for the parts outside the CDR3, the full variable domain is SQTIHQWPATLVQPVGSPLSLECTVEGTSNPNLYWYRQAAGRGLQLLFYSVGIGQISSEVPQNLSASRPQDRQFILSSKKLLLSDSGFYLCAWSVRNNSPLHFGNGTRLTVT.

The rearrangement links TRBV27 to TRBJ2-2, with unresolved D. Per the germline V gene, CDR1 is MNHEY and CDR2 is SMNVEV (reference sequence). The germline V and J ends were trimmed by 5 bases and 3 bases, with 16 bases remaining between them. The CDR3 totals 16 residues. The chain's CDR3 is CASSLGPSWDTGELFF. CDR3 bases: TGTGCCAGCAGTCTAGGCCCTAGTTGGGACACCGGGGAGCTGTTTTTT.

The chain carries TRBV19 and TRBJ1-6; 7 bases match TRBD1. The CDR3 contains 12 residues. Germline V CDR1 and CDR2: LNHDA, SQIVND (reference sequence). J gave up 5 bases and V 8 bases, and 0 bases lay outside the gene matches. The chain's CDR3 is CASGQDNSPLHF. In DNA form, the CDR3 reads TGTGCCAGTGGACAGGATAATTCACCCCTCCACTTT.

This clone occurred once. The gene calls are TRBV28 and TRBJ2-7; TRBD2 is a possible D gene (6 bases). V shed 3 bases and J shed 6 bases, with 15 bases lying between them. This CDR3 spans 14 amino acids. CDR1 and CDR2 from the germline V gene are MDHEN and SYDVKM. In DNA form, the CDR3 reads TGTGCCAGCAGTTTGGACGGGGGTTCCGGCGAGCAGTACTTC. Protein product: CASSLDGGSGEQYF.

J is TRBJ2-1 and V is TRBV9; the D is unclear. The CDR3 spans 13 residues. The germline gives CDR1 SGDLS, CDR2 YYNGEE. With 0 bases removed from V and 7 bases from J, the gap between germline ends came to 8 bases. The CDR3 DNA reads as TGTGCCAGCAGCGTAGGACTGCTTAATGAGCAGTTCTTC. It translates to CASSVGLLNEQFF.

This chain uses TRBV19 with TRBJ1-1; 7 positions agree with TRBD1. The CDR3 runs to 14 residues. V shed 5 bases, J shed 1 base, and the junction held 4 bases outside the gene matches. Looked up from germline, CDR1 is LNHDA and CDR2 is SQIVND (reference sequence). The CDR3 reads CASSPGTANTEAFF. DNA of the CDR3: TGTGCCAGTAGTCCAGGGACAGCGAACACTGAAGCTTTCTTT.

The V gene is TRBV4-2, the J gene TRBJ2-2; D may be TRBD2 (7 bases). The CDR3 is 17 residues long. Trimming pared 0 bases from V and 4 bases from J, leaving 15 bases between. In germline, CDR1 is LGHNA, CDR2 YNFKEQ. As DNA, the CDR3 is TGTGCCAGCAGCCAAGATGTGGCGGGGGCGGGCACCGGGGAGCTGTTTTTT. This sequence encodes CASSQDVAGAGTGELFF.

This chain uses TRBV7-2 with TRBJ2-3; 10 bases align to TRBD1. The germline gives CDR1 SGHTA, CDR2 FQGNSA. This CDR3 has 16 amino acids. V lost 2 bases and J lost 3; bases outside the gene matches: 5. The CDR3 is CASSLRTGGGTDTQYF. CDR3 coding DNA: TGTGCCAGCAGCTTAAGGACAGGGGGGGGGACAGATACGCAGTATTTT.

This chain uses TRBV7-2 with TRBJ1-6; 10 positions match TRBD1. Germline CDR1 SGHTA, CDR2 FQGNSA. V shed 5 bases and J 7 bases; nucleotides not matched to a gene: 17. There are 19 residues in the CDR3. CDR3: CASSTSTGGSPNRNSPLHF. The CDR3 nucleotides read TGTGCCAGCAGCACTTCGACAGGGGGCTCCCCTAATAGAAATTCACCCCTCCACTTT.

This clone was picked up one time. The chain is built from TRBV27 and TRBJ2-7, with a possible D match to TRBD2 (6 bases). Germline V gives CDR1 MNHEY, CDR2 SMNVEV (reference sequence). Trimming took 3 bases from V and 6 from J, leaving 9 bases between them. This CDR3 is 12 amino acids long. The CDR3 spells CASSFGGAEQYF. The CDR3 coding sequence is TGTGCCAGCAGTTTCGGGGGAGCCGAGCAGTACTTC.

The J gene is TRBJ1-1, the V gene TRBV5-1; TRBD1 agrees at 8 bases. Germline CDR1 is SGHRS and CDR2 is YFSETQ. V was pared by 3 bases and J by 6 bases, with 7 bases of the junction left unmatched. CDR3 length: 14 residues. In DNA form, the CDR3 reads TGCGCCAGCAGCTCCCTACAGGGGGGGCCTGAAGCTTTCTTT. The encoded protein is CASSSLQGGPEAFF.

There are a few counts of this clone. This chain joins TRBV18 and TRBJ1-1; TRBD1 matches at 7 bases. The trim removed 5 bases at V and 0 bases at J, leaving 9 bases unmatched. Germline V CDR1 and CDR2: KGHSH, LQKENI. The CDR3 totals 16 residues. CDR3 DNA sequence: TGTGCCAGCTCATACTTCCCTCAGGGGGTGAACACTGAAGCTTTCTTT. Its translation is CASSYFPQGVNTEAFF.

This sequence joins TRBV28 and TRBJ1-1, with 9 bases matching TRBD1. CDR1 MDHEN and CDR2 SYDVKM come from the germline V gene. V lost 5 bases, J lost 11 bases, and 15 bases stayed unmatched. The CDR3 is 15 amino acids. CDR3 sequence: CASSPPNTGGGVAFF. The CDR3 DNA reads as TGTGCCAGCAGTCCTCCGAACACAGGGGGCGGGGTGGCTTTCTTT.

The chain carries TRBV5-5 and TRBJ1-4; D is uncertain. This CDR3 is 14 amino acids long. Trimming removed 1 base from V and 5 bases from J, with 9 bases in between. Germline-derived CDR1 and CDR2 are SGHKS and YYEKEE (reference sequence). The CDR3: CASSLLAENEKLFF. CDR3 coding DNA: TGTGCCAGCAGCTTGTTGGCGGAGAATGAAAAACTGTTTTTT.